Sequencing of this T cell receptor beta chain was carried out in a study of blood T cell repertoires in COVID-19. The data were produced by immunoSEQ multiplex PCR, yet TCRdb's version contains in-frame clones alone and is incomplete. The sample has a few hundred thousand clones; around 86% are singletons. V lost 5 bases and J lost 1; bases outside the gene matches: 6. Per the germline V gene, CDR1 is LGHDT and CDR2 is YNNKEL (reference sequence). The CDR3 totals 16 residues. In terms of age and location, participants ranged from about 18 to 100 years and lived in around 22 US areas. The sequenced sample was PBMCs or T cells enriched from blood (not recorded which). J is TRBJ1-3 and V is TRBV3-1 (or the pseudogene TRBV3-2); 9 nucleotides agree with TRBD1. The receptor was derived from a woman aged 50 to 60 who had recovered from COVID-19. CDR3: CASSKQGAGSGNTIYF. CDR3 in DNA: TGTGCCAGCAGCAAACAGGGGGCTGGGTCTGGAAACACCATATATTTT.